This T cell receptor beta chain came from a study of blood T cells in healthy people across ages. Using a J-beta primer mix together with a sample-barcoded 5' primer, a second PCR was run for about 7 to 12 cycles. One entry per CDR3 protein results from TCRdb running MiXCR on the 5' RACE reads. Of some 1.5 million distinct CDR3 sequences listed, approximately 28% are singletons. CDR3 size: 16 residues. V lost 3 bases to trimming and J lost 1 base, with 17 bases between them. The germline V gene has CDR1 SGHRS and CDR2 YFSETQ. Comments on this clonotype: Given a much more abundant clone one base away, this may be a read error.

Input material: blood. The origin of this receptor is a woman in her twenties or thirties in good health. The chain is built from TRBV5-1 and TRBJ2-7; perhaps D is TRBD1 or TRBD2 (5 bases each). CDR3 DNA sequence: TGCGCCAGCAGCTGGGCCGGGACGGAGGCTTCCTACGAGCAGTACTTC. It is translated as CASSWAGTEASYEQYF.